Listed here is a single TCR beta chain. Its antigen remains unknown. Clones were sequenced by immunoSEQ multiplex PCR, and TCRdb holds only the in-frame ones, with some missing. The data show roughly 150,000 clones, about nine tenths seen once. These data originate in a study of T cell responses to AZD1222 COVID-19 vaccine. Study background: It was second doses at about 4 or about 12 weeks that were pooled. Findings and limits, study-wide: Clonal diversity was possibly underestimated; the donors were predominantly white British and more often female. Seropositive at baseline were only a handful of AZD1222 recipients.

In germline, CDR1 is SEHNR, CDR2 FQNEAQ (reference sequence). The V and J ends lost 3 bases and 6 bases respectively, with 14 bases between them. The CDR3 runs 14 residues. The specimen was peripheral blood, collected on day 0 of AZD1222 vaccination. This receptor was taken from an adult in good health. This chain joins TRBV7-9 and TRBJ1-2; the D is unclear. The DNA for the CDR3 is TGTGCCAGCAGCTTCGGAGGGCCTATAGATGGCTACACCTTC. Translating it yields CASSFGGPIDGYTF.